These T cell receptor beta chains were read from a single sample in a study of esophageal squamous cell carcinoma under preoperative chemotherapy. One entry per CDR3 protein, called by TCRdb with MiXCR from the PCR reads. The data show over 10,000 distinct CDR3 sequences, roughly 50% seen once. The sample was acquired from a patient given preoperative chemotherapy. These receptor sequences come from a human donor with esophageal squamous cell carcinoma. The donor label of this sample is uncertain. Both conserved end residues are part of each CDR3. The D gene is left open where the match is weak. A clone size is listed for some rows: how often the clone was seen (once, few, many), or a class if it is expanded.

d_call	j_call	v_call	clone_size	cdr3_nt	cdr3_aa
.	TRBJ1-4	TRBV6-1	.	TGTGCCAGCAGTGCCGCAGGCCATGAAAAACTGTTTTTT	CASSAAGHEKLFF
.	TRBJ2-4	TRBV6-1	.	TGTGCCAGCAGTGTAGGTATCGGGGGCAAAAATACGCAGTATTTC	CASSVGIGGKNTQYF
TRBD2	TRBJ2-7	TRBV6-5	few	TGTGCCAGCAGTTACTCGGGGGGAGGGCCGGCCTACAATGAGCAGTACTTC	CASSYSGGGPAYNEQYF
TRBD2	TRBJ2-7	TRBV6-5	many	TGTGCCAGCAGTTATGCCAGCGGGACCTCCTACGAGCAGTACTTC	CASSYASGTSYEQYF
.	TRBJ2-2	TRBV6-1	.	TGTGCCAGGGGCTGCGGGAAGAACAGGGAGCAGTTCTTT	CARGCGKNREQFF
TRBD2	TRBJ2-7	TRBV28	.	TGTGCCAGCACCCCCTTAAGGCTAGCGGGGGGTAATGAGCAGTACTTC	CASTPLRLAGGNEQYF
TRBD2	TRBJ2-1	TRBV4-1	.	TGCGCCAGCAGCCATAATCCGACTAGCGATTCTGAGCAGTTCTTC	CASSHNPTSDSEQFF
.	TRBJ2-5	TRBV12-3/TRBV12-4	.	TGTGCCAGCAGGGGGGTATGTGACACAGATACGCAGTATTTC	CASRGVCDTDTQYF
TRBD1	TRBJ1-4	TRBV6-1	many	TGTGCCAGCAGTCTTCACAGGGGGCTGAGTGAAAAACTGTTTTTT	CASSLHRGLSEKLFF
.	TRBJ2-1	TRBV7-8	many	TGTGCCAGCAGCTTCAGCATTGAGCAGTTCTTC	CASSFSIEQFF
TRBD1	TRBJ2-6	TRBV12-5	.	TGTGCTAGTGGTACAGGGGATGGGGCCAACGTCCTGACTTTC	CASGTGDGANVLTF
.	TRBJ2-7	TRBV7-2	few	TGTGCCAGCAGCTTATCTAGGCCGGCGTACGAGCAGTACTTC	CASSLSRPAYEQYF
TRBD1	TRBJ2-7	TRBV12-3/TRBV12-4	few	TGTGCCAGCAGGGGACAGGGGGCCGGGTACGAGCAGTACTTC	CASRGQGAGYEQYF
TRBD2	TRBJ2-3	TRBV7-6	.	TGTGCCAGCAGTTTTCTAGCGGGAGGACTAAGCACAGAGGAGCAGTATTTT	CASSFLAGGLSTEEQYF
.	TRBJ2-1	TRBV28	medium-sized	TGTGCCAGCAGTTCCTCCGGGCCCCTGACGGAGCAGTTCTTC	CASSSSGPLTEQFF
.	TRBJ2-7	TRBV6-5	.	TGTGCCAGCAGTTACGAACAGTCCCCCTCCTACGAGCAGTACTTC	CASSYEQSPSYEQYF
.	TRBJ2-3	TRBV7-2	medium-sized	TGTGCCAGCAGCCCGGGACTTCTTTCAGATACGCAGTATTTT	CASSPGLLSDTQYF
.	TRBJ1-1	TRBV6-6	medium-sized	TGTGCCAGCAGTCCACACAGGGACCGAAGCACTGAAGCTTTCTTT	CASSPHRDRSTEAFF
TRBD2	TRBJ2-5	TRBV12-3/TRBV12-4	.	TGTGCCAGCAGTTCTAGCGGACTCCAAGAGACCCAGTACTTC	CASSSSGLQETQYF
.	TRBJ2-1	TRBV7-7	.	TGTGCTAGCAGCTTAGCAGGGGTTGGGGGCAATGAGCAGTTCTTC	CASSLAGVGGNEQFF
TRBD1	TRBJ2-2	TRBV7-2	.	TGTGCCAGCAGCCAAACGACAGGGGTCACCGGGGAGCTGTTTTTT	CASSQTTGVTGELFF
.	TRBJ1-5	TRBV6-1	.	TGTGCCAGCAGTGGCGGACAAGGGCTCAATCAGCCCCAGCATTTT	CASSGGQGLNQPQHF
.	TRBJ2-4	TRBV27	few	TGTGCCAGCAGCTTAACCCGGAGTCTAGCCAAAAACATTCAGTACTTC	CASSLTRSLAKNIQYF
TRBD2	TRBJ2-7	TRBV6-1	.	TGTGCCAGCAGTGGTCCGGGACTAGAGTGGGGACTACCTTACAATGAGCAGTACTTC	CASSGPGLEWGLPYNEQYF
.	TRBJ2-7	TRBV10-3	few	TGTGCCACCTTTACCCCAGGGGAGGGGAAGTACTTC	CATFTPGEGKYF
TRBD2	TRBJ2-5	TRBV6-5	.	TGTGCCAGCAGTTGGCGGGGGGGTCGCCAAGAGACCCAGTACTTC	CASSWRGGRQETQYF
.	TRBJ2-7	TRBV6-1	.	TGTGCCAGCAGGGTGTGCGAGGCGCAGTACTTC	CASRVCEAQYF
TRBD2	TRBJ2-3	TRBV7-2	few	TGTGCCAGCAGCCCGGGACTAACGGGGATCGCAGATACGCAGTATTTT	CASSPGLTGIADTQYF
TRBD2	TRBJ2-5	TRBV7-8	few	TGTGCCAGCAGCCAATCTAGCGGCCAAGAGACCCAGTACTTC	CASSQSSGQETQYF
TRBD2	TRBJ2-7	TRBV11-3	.	TGTGCCAGCAGCTTAAGCGGGCTAGCGGGAGGCGCCTACGAGCAGTACTTC	CASSLSGLAGGAYEQYF
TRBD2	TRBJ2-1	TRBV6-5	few	TGTGCCAGCAGTTGGTCCAAGGGCGGGAGCGTCAGTGAGCAGTTCTTC	CASSWSKGGSVSEQFF
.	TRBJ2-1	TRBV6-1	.	TGTGCCAGCCCCCAGGGGGGGCCCAGAGATACGCAGTTCTTT	CASPQGGPRDTQFF
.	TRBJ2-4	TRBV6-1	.	TGTGCCAGCAGCGGGGGGCAGGAAAATACCAAAAACACCCAGTACTTC	CASSGGQENTKNTQYF
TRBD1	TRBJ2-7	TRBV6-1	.	TGTGCCAGCAGTGTATGGACAGGCACTAGGGAGCAGTACTTC	CASSVWTGTREQYF
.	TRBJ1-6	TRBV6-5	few	TGTGCCAGCAGTTACTCGCAGTTCTCCTATAATTCACCCCTCCACTTT	CASSYSQFSYNSPLHF
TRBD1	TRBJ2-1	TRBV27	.	TGTGCCAGCAGAACAGGGGCCACTAATGAGCAGTTCTTC	CASRTGATNEQFF